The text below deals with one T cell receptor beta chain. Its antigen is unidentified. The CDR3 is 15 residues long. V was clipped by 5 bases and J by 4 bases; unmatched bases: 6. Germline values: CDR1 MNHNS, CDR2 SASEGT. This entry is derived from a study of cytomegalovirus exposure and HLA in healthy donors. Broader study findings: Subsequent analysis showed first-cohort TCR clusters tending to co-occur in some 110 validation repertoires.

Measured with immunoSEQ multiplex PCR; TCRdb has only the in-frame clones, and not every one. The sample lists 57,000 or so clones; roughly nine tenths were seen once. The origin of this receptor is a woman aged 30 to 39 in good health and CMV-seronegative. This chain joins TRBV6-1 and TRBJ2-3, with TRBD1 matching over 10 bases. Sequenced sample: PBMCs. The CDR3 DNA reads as TGTGCCAGCAGTCAAGACAGGGGGCGGGCAGATACGCAGTATTTT. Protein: CASSQDRGRADTQYF.